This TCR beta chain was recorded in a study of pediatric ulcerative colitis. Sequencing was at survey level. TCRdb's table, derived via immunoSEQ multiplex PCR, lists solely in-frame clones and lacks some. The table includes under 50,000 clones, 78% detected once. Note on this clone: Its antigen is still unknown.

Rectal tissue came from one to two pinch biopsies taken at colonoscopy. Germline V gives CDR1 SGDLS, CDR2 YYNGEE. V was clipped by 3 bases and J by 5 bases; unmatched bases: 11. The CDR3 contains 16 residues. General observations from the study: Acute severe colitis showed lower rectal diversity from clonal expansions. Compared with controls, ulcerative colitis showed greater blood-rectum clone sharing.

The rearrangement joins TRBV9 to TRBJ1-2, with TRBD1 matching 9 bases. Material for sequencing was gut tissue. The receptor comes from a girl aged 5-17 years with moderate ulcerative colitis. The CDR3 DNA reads TGTGCCAGCAGCGAAGGAGAGGGACAGGGATATTATGGCTACACCTTC. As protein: CASSEGEGQGYYGYTF.